The 26 T cell receptor beta chains in this list originate from one sample, sequenced in a study of T-cell memory formation after mild COVID-19. From the 5' RACE reads, TCRdb called clonotypes with MiXCR, one entry per CDR3 protein. This table holds 550,000 to 650,000 distinct CDR3 sequences, 15% to 20% found once. The sample consisted of PBMCs or a T cell subset sorted from them (not recorded which). Receptors were obtained from an adult woman who had mild COVID-19 (a few samples of this study predate the infection). Cell type and time point are not known.

The chain uses TRBV4-3 and TRBJ2-1; D might be TRBD2 (5 bases). The CDR3 runs 16 residues. The V end was cut by 0 bases, the J end by 8 bases, with 17 bases between. Germline CDR1 and CDR2: LGHNA and YSLEER. The CDR3 DNA reads TGCGCCAGCAGCCAAGATATGGGTACTAGTAGGCATGAGCAGTTCTTC. Translated: CASSQDMGTSRHEQFF.

This clonotype appeared a few times. The chain recombines TRBV15 with TRBJ2-2, with D unclear. The CDR3 has 14 amino acids. Trimming took off 4 bases at V and 1 base at J, with 7 bases between the two ends. The germline V gene has CDR1 LNHNV and CDR2 YYDKDF (reference sequence). In DNA, the CDR3 is TGTGCCACCAGCATTAGTCGGAACACCGGGGAGCTGTTTTTT. Amino acid sequence: CATSISRNTGELFF.

The V gene is TRBV5-5, the J gene TRBJ1-5; D unresolved. The CDR3 is made up of 15 amino acids. Germline V CDR1 and CDR2: SGHKS, YYEKEE (reference sequence). V shed 2 bases and J shed 7 bases, with 16 bases lying between them. The CDR3 loop reads CASSLEAGFRQPQHF. CDR3 sequence (DNA): TGTGCCAGCAGCTTAGAGGCGGGGTTCAGGCAGCCCCAGCATTTT.

In this sample, this clonotype turned up a few times. The gene calls are TRBV3-1 and TRBJ2-3, with TRBD2 identical over 12 bases. With V trimmed by 4 bases and J by 6 bases, 8 bases remained unmatched. CDR1 and CDR2 (germline): LGHDT, YNNKEL (reference sequence). The CDR3 loop spans 16 amino acids. Written as DNA, the CDR3 is TGTGCCAGCAGCCCGACTAGCGGGGGACCACCGGATACGCAGTATTTT. Its translation is CASSPTSGGPPDTQYF.

V and J are TRBV4-3 and TRBJ1-4, with 8 bases lining up with TRBD1. Germline-derived CDR1 and CDR2 are LGHNA and YSLEER. V lost 1 base to trimming and J lost 6 bases; unmatched junction nucleotides: 7. CDR3 length equals 16 residues. The CDR3 loop reads CASSQAWDRSDEKLFF. The CDR3 bases are TGCGCCAGCAGCCAAGCTTGGGACAGGTCGGATGAAAAACTGTTTTTT.

In its sample, this clonotype was seen a few times. The rearrangement joins TRBV19 to TRBJ2-7; TRBD2 aligns across 8 bases. This CDR3 has 16 amino acids. The germline CDR1 and CDR2 sequences are LNHDA and SQIVND (reference sequence). J lost 3 bases, V lost 2 bases, and 9 bases had no gene match. DNA for the CDR3: TGTGCCAGTAGTATATTTAGCGGGGCGCCCGACTACGAGCAGTACTTC. It specifies CASSIFSGAPDYEQYF.

CDR3 protein: CASSMSGITGELFF. The CDR3 DNA sequence: TGTGCCAGTAGTATGTCAGGGATCACCGGGGAGCTGTTTTTT. V gene TRBV19 combines with J gene TRBJ2-2; a possible D gene is TRBD1 (5 bases). The CDR3 extends over 14 amino acids. V gave up 3 bases and J gave up 4 bases, with 9 bases separating them. Germline CDR1 is LNHDA and CDR2 is SQIVND (reference sequence).

This chain links TRBV24-1 with TRBJ2-2; D is uncertain. The germline V and J ends were trimmed by 4 bases and 4 bases, with 3 bases remaining between them. The CDR3 spans 12 residues. Germline V lookup: CDR1 KGHDR, CDR2 SFDVKD. The CDR3 DNA reads as TGTGCCACCAGTGAGTTCACCGGGGAGCTGTTTTTT. It specifies CATSEFTGELFF.

This clonotype was counted only a few times. The chain carries TRBV30 and TRBJ2-7, with 8 bases identical to TRBD2. The V gene end was trimmed by 3 bases and the J gene end by 6 bases; junction bases not matched to a gene: 4. The CDR3 sequence is 12 residues long. The V gene's germline CDR1 is GTSNPN and CDR2 SVGIG (reference sequence). DNA for the CDR3: TGTGCCTGGAGAGGGACTAGTCGCGAGCAGTACTTC. The encoded protein is CAWRGTSREQYF.

The J gene is TRBJ1-1, the V gene TRBV9; D is undetermined. This CDR3 comprises 12 residues. The ends were cut back, 7 bases at V and 4 bases at J, with 11 bases in the middle. CDR1 and CDR2 from the germline V gene are SGDLS and YYNGEE. The CDR3 nucleotides are TGTGCCAGCGGCCCTATTGGCACTGAAGCTTTCTTT. Protein product: CASGPIGTEAFF.

This clonotype was recorded a few times. This chain connects TRBV9 to TRBJ1-4; 8 bases align to TRBD1. The CDR3 runs to 17 residues. Germline values: CDR1 SGDLS, CDR2 YYNGEE. J lost 0 bases, V lost 4 bases, and 8 bases had no gene match. The CDR3: CASSSGQGPATNEKLFF. Written as DNA, the CDR3 is TGTGCCAGCAGCTCCGGACAGGGCCCTGCAACTAATGAAAAACTGTTTTTT.

The V and J genes are TRBV18 and TRBJ1-2; D unresolved. Germline CDR1 reads KGHSH; CDR2 reads LQKENI. This CDR3 is built from 15 residues. V was shortened by 2 bases and J by 2 bases, with 12 bases between the two germline ends. The CDR3 loop reads CASSPGLEANYGYTF. CDR3 in DNA: TGTGCCAGCTCACCAGGGCTCGAGGCAAACTATGGCTACACCTTC.

The chain is built from TRBV19 and TRBJ1-1; no definite D call. The germline V gene encodes CDR1 LNHDA and CDR2 SQIVND (reference sequence). Trimming left V 4 bases short and J 4 bases short, with 13 bases between. There are 14 residues in the CDR3. This chain's CDR3 is CASSTTFVGTEAFF. The DNA of the CDR3 is TGTGCCAGTAGTACGACGTTCGTGGGCACTGAAGCTTTCTTT.

V and J are TRBV5-6 and TRBJ2-1; possibly TRBD1 for D (6 bases). Germline V gene sequence: CDR1 SGHDT, CDR2 YYEEEE. The CDR3 covers 14 residues. The V end was cut by 3 bases, the J end by 2 bases, with 9 bases between. DNA for the CDR3: TGTGCCAGCAGCTCGGACAGAACCTACAATGAGCAGTTCTTC. This codes for CASSSDRTYNEQFF. Based on the CDR3 plus reference TRBV5-6 and TRBJ2-1, the full variable domain is DAGVTQSPTHLIKTRGQQVTLRCSPKSGHDTVSWYQQALGQGPQFIFQYYEEEERQRGNFPDRFSGHQFPNYSSELNVNALLLGDSALYLCASSSDRTYNEQFFGPGTRLTVL.

This clonotype was found a few times. The gene calls are TRBV3-1 and TRBJ1-2, with D tentatively TRBD1 (5 bases). V shed 1 base and J shed 4 bases, with 13 bases lying between them. Looked up from germline, CDR1 is LGHDT and CDR2 is YNNKEL (reference sequence). The CDR3 consists of 15 residues. CDR3 in DNA: TGTGCCAGCAGCCAAGCAGTCAGGGCTCCCTATGGCTACACCTTC. Its protein is CASSQAVRAPYGYTF.

This rearrangement joins TRBV4-1 to TRBJ2-4; 7 nucleotides line up with TRBD1. Germline loops: CDR1 MGHRA, CDR2 YSYEKL. With 0 bases clipped from V and 0 bases from J, the junction kept 11 bases outside the gene matches. CDR3 size: 19 residues. The CDR3 DNA is TGCGCCAGCAGCCAAGATGAAGGGACAGCAACCTTAGCCAAAAACATTCAGTACTTC. It is translated as CASSQDEGTATLAKNIQYF.

This clonotype was detected many times. This sequence joins TRBV7-2 and TRBJ2-3; D is unclear. The CDR3 is 13 residues long. Trimming shortened V by 4 bases and J by 3 bases, and 8 bases separated the two germline ends. Germline V lookup: CDR1 SGHTA, CDR2 FQGNSA. CDR3 in amino acids: CASSSQGTDTQYF. CDR3 bases: TGTGCCAGCAGCTCGCAAGGGACAGATACGCAGTATTTT.

The genes are TRBV12-3 or TRBV12-4 and TRBJ2-6; D uncertain. CDR3 length: 15 amino acids. The germline V and J ends were trimmed by 7 bases and 2 bases, with 12 bases remaining between them. The CDR3 DNA sequence: TGTGCCAGCACCTCCCTGGCTACTGGGGCCAACGTCCTGACTTTC. Protein product: CASTSLATGANVLTF.

The V call is TRBV7-2, the J call TRBJ2-7; 10 bases line up with TRBD2. The V gene end was trimmed by 1 base and the J gene end by 2 bases; junction bases not matched to a gene: 8. This CDR3 has 17 residues. CDR1 is SGHTA, CDR2 FQGNSA, per germline. The CDR3 bases are TGTGCCAGCAGCTTAGACAGACTAGCGGGTCGAACCTACGAGCAGTACTTC. Residues: CASSLDRLAGRTYEQYF. Together with reference TRBV7-2 and TRBJ2-7, the CDR3 gives the full variable domain: GAGVSQSPSNKVTEKGKDVELRCDPISGHTALYWYRQSLGQGLEFLIYFQGNSAPDKSGLPSDRFSAERTGGSVSTLTIQRTQQEDSAVYLCASSLDRLAGRTYEQYFGPGTRLTVT.

This clonotype was observed a few times. The CDR3 DNA sequence: TGTGCCAGCAGTGAAAGGGGGACAGCTTATGGCTACACCTTC. Protein: CASSERGTAYGYTF. The chain carries TRBV6-1 and TRBJ1-2, with 7 bases that match TRBD1. V was clipped by 2 bases and J by 5 bases; unmatched bases: 5. Germline CDR1 is MNHNS and CDR2 is SASEGT. The CDR3 contains 14 residues.

The chain links TRBV3-1 to TRBJ2-7; the D is unclear. This CDR3 has 13 residues. V gave up 4 bases and J gave up 2 bases, with 9 bases separating them. Germline assignment: CDR1 LGHDT and CDR2 YNNKEL (reference sequence). Written as DNA, the CDR3 is TGTGCCAGCAGCCTCTACGGTCCCTACGAGCAGTACTTC. It yields the protein CASSLYGPYEQYF.

This clonotype was seen more than once but under ten times. The chain carries TRBV29-1 and TRBJ2-5, with TRBD1 as a possible D gene (6 bases). The CDR3 runs to 12 residues. CDR1 and CDR2 (germline): SQVTM, ANQGSEA. Between the trimmed V and J ends, which lost 1 base and 5 bases, there was a span of 8 bases. This chain's CDR3 is CSVEGQGETQYF. CDR3 in DNA: TGCAGCGTTGAAGGGCAGGGGGAGACCCAGTACTTC.

This chain uses TRBV5-6 with TRBJ1-5; TRBD1 is a possible D gene (6 bases). This CDR3 is built from 16 residues. V lost 0 bases, J lost 5 bases, and 15 bases lay in between. The germline V gene has CDR1 SGHDT and CDR2 YYEEEE. The CDR3 reads CASSLGAAGEDQPQHF. The CDR3 DNA is TGTGCCAGCAGCTTGGGGGCGGCAGGGGAGGATCAGCCCCAGCATTTT.

The rearrangement links TRBV15 to TRBJ1-1, with D possibly being TRBD1 (6 bases). Germline V gene sequence: CDR1 LNHNV, CDR2 YYDKDF (reference sequence). The V gene lost 1 base and the J gene lost 0 bases, with 15 bases spanning the gap. The CDR3 length is 17 residues. The CDR3 DNA reads as TGTGCCACCAGCAGAGTTCGGGGGCGAGGCATGAACACTGAAGCTTTCTTT. It encodes CATSRVRGRGMNTEAFF.

The chain recombines TRBV7-8 with TRBJ1-4, with no clear D. Germline V gene lookup returns CDR1 SGHVS and CDR2 FQNEAQ. The CDR3 is made up of 11 amino acids. Between the trimmed V and J ends, which lost 5 bases and 5 bases, there was a span of 3 bases. The CDR3 spells CASSPNEKLFF. CDR3 nucleotides: TGTGCCAGCAGCCCCAATGAAAAACTGTTTTTT.

This clonotype was picked up a small number of times. The CDR3 is CASSRGLNEKLFF. DNA of the CDR3: TGTGCCAGCAGTCGGGGACTAAATGAAAAACTGTTTTTT. This chain links TRBV6-4 with TRBJ1-4; perhaps TRBD1 as D (5 bases). Trimming took 5 bases from V and 5 from J, leaving 9 bases between them. CDR3 size: 13 residues. The germline gives CDR1 MRHNA, CDR2 SNTAGT.